Reported below is one T cell receptor (beta chain). The target antigen is unknown. The CDR3 totals 15 residues. With 2 bases removed from V and 0 bases from J, the gap between germline ends came to 7 bases. Germline assignment: CDR1 KGHSH and CDR2 LQKENI. With 60 Vbeta and 13 Jbeta primers, the PCR was carried out. Profiled with immunoSEQ multiplex PCR; TCRdb holds only in-frame clones, not every one. The table has approximately 160,000 clones, 70% to 85% seen once. The sample is drawn from a study of cytomegalovirus exposure and HLA in healthy donors. The study's findings and limits: Associated with cytomegalovirus, according to the listing, were 150 to 200 TCR beta chains.

The clonotype originates from a woman aged 25 to 39 in good health and CMV-seronegative. V usage is TRBV18 and J usage is TRBJ2-2; unclear D gene. Sequenced input: PBMCs. The CDR3 region has the DNA TGTGCCAGCTCACCATCGACTGCGAACACCGGGGAGCTGTTTTTT. This translates into CASSPSTANTGELFF.